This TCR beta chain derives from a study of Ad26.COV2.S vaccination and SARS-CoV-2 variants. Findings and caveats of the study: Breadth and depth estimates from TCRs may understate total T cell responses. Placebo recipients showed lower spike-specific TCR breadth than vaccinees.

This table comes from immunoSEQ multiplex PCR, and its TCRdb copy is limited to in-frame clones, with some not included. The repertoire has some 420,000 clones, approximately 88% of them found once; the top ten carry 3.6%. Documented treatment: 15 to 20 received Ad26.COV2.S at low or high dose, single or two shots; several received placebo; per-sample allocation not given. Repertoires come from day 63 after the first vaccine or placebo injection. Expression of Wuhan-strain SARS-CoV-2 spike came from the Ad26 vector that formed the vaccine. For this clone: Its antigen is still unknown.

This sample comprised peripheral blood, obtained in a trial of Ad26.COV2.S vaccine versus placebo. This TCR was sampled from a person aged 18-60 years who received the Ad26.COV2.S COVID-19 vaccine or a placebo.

The CDR3 here is CASSQAGGNTGELFF. The CDR3 coding sequence is TGTGCCAGCAGCCAAGCGGGCGGGAACACCGGGGAGCTGTTTTTT. The chain is built from TRBV3-1 (or the pseudogene TRBV3-2) and TRBJ2-2; D ambiguous. V was shortened by 1 base and J by 1 base, with 7 bases between the two germline ends. Germline V lookup: CDR1 LGHDT, CDR2 YNNKEL (reference sequence). The CDR3 runs 15 residues.